The 28 T cell receptor beta chains below come from one sample, sequenced in a study of identical twins. MiXCR, applied by TCRdb to the 5' RACE reads, yields one record per CDR3 protein. The table records 1.5 million to 2 million distinct CDR3 sequences, less than 35% of them present only once. The sample consisted of cord blood. The receptors come from a newborn girl in good health.

This clonotype was seen a few times. The chain has TRBV4-2 and TRBJ1-2, with no clear D. Germline V gene data show CDR1 as LGHNA and CDR2 as YNFKEQ. The V gene lost 3 bases and the J gene lost 10 bases, with 24 bases spanning the gap. The CDR3 has 16 amino acids. CDR3 sequence reads: CASSQVSGLVSPYYTF. As DNA, the CDR3 is TGTGCCAGCAGCCAGGTCTCTGGGCTGGTGAGCCCCTACTACACCTTC.

This clonotype was counted only a few times. This chain links TRBV14 with TRBJ2-3; TRBD2 is a possible D gene (6 bases). There are 12 residues in the CDR3. Trimming shortened V by 4 bases and J by 10 bases, and 12 bases separated the two germline ends. Germline assignment: CDR1 SGHDN and CDR2 FVKESK. CDR3 loop: CASSPGLWAQYF. In DNA form, the CDR3 reads TGTGCCAGCAGCCCGGGACTCTGGGCGCAGTATTTT.

As for this clonotype: A read error may account for a junction end that differs from germline. The chain couples TRBV4-2 to TRBJ2-1; 13 nucleotides agree with TRBD2. Germline CDR1 is LGHNA and CDR2 is YNFKEQ. This CDR3 spans 19 amino acids. The CDR3 sequence is CAGSQAGLAGEASYNEQFF. In nucleotides, the CDR3 is TGTGCCGGCAGCCAAGCAGGACTAGCGGGAGAGGCCTCCTACAATGAGCAGTTCTTC.

The chain employs TRBV30 and TRBJ2-3; 12 nucleotides agree with TRBD2. Trimming at V came to 0 bases and at J to 4 bases, leaving 14 bases not matched to a gene. The V gene's germline CDR1 is GTSNPN and CDR2 SVGIG (reference sequence). The CDR3 has 19 amino acids. The CDR3 coding sequence is TGTGCCTGGAGTGTACGCCTAGCGGGGGGGCCGATAGTAGCAGATACGCAGTATTTT. It translates to CAWSVRLAGGPIVADTQYF.

V usage is TRBV2 and J usage is TRBJ1-4; possibly TRBD1 for D (6 bases). The CDR3 consists of 17 residues. V lost 5 bases and J 5 bases, leaving 21 bases between the germline ends. The germline CDR1 and CDR2 sequences are SNHLY and FYNNEI. CDR3 loop: CASSIDEDSPLNEKLFF. The CDR3 DNA reads as TGTGCCAGCAGTATAGACGAGGACAGCCCCCTAAATGAAAAACTGTTTTTT.

The rearrangement links TRBV9 to TRBJ2-5; perhaps D is TRBD1 or TRBD2 (6 bases each). The CDR3 totals 14 residues. V lost 0 bases to trimming and J lost 5 bases, with 11 bases between them. The germline CDR1 and CDR2 sequences are SGDLS and YYNGEE. The CDR3 DNA follows: TGTGCCAGCAGCGTAGCCCGGGGGCACGAGACCCAGTACTTC. Protein: CASSVARGHETQYF.

This clonotype was observed a handful of times. The CDR3 DNA sequence: TGCAGTGCTACCTGGACAGGGGGTGGTCAGCCCCAGCATTTT. Its translation: CSATWTGGGQPQHF. This chain connects TRBV20-1 to TRBJ1-5; 10 nucleotides line up with TRBD1. The trim removed 4 bases at V and 6 bases at J, leaving 6 bases unmatched. From germline, CDR1 is DFQATT and CDR2 SNEGSKA (reference sequence). There are 14 residues in the CDR3.

This clonotype showed up just a few times. The rearrangement uses TRBV6-5 and TRBJ1-5, with a possible D match to TRBD1 (6 bases). Germline-derived CDR1 and CDR2 are MNHEY and SVGAGI. The CDR3 has 17 amino acids. V was shortened by 2 bases and J by 7 bases, with 21 bases between the two germline ends. The CDR3 nucleotides are TGTGCCAGCAGTTACAACTTAACTTCAGGGGTGCGGCAGCCCCAGCATTTT. This encodes CASSYNLTSGVRQPQHF.

The gene calls are TRBV12-3 or TRBV12-4 and TRBJ1-5; the D gene is possibly TRBD1 (6 bases). The CDR3 contains 16 residues. The V end was cut by 5 bases, the J end by 6 bases, with 20 bases between. CDR3 sequence reads: CASSAQSGGQGQPQHF. CDR3 in DNA: TGTGCCAGCAGTGCCCAATCGGGGGGGCAGGGTCAGCCCCAGCATTTT.

V and J are TRBV7-2 and TRBJ1-1; D is unresolved. The germline V gene encodes CDR1 SGHTA and CDR2 FQGNSA. This CDR3 is 13 amino acids long. Trimming left V 1 base short and J 8 bases short, with 11 bases between. The CDR3 loop reads CASSLEATLEAFF. The CDR3 DNA reads as TGTGCCAGCAGCTTAGAGGCGACACTCGAAGCTTTCTTT.

V and J are TRBV5-5 and TRBJ2-3, with D perhaps TRBD1 (5 bases). Germline values: CDR1 SGHKS, CDR2 YYEKEE (reference sequence). CDR3 size: 15 residues. V shed 1 base and J shed 0 bases, with 9 bases lying between them. The chain's CDR3 is CASSLQGSSTDTQYF. DNA for the CDR3: TGTGCCAGCAGCTTGCAGGGAAGTAGCACAGATACGCAGTATTTT.

The sample holds a few counts of this clonotype. The V gene is TRBV27, the J gene TRBJ1-2, with a tentative D call TRBD1 (5 bases). The V gene lost 5 bases and the J gene lost 0 bases, with 19 bases spanning the gap. Germline lookup yields CDR1 MNHEY and CDR2 SMNVEV (reference sequence). CDR3 length: 17 residues. CDR3 nucleotides: TGTGCCAGCAGTGCCCTCGGGCAGGGCCGAGCTAACTATGGCTACACCTTC. This sequence encodes CASSALGQGRANYGYTF.

V is TRBV29-1 and J is TRBJ2-7, with 7 bases fitting TRBD2. With V trimmed by 6 bases and J by 0 bases, 5 bases remained unmatched. Germline V gives CDR1 SQVTM, CDR2 ANQGSEA. The CDR3 contains 13 residues. CDR3 amino acids: CSVQGGDSYEQYF. CDR3 sequence (DNA): TGCAGCGTGCAGGGAGGGGACTCCTACGAGCAGTACTTC.

This clonotype was observed a few times. J is TRBJ1-4 and V is TRBV12-3 or TRBV12-4; D is unresolved. The CDR3 runs 13 residues. The ends were cut back, 8 bases at V and 4 bases at J, with 11 bases in the middle. Here the CDR3 reads CASQSTSNEKLFF. The DNA of the CDR3 is TGTGCCAGCCAAAGTACCAGTAATGAAAAACTGTTTTTT.

Concerning this clonotype: Possible read error: a much larger clone is one base away. This chain joins TRBV5-6 and TRBJ2-7; D is ambiguous. This CDR3 comprises 12 residues. Germline CDR1 and CDR2: SGHDT and YYEEEE. Trimming left V 0 bases short and J 9 bases short, with 10 bases between. This CDR3 is CASSLGAFGQYF. CDR3 in DNA: TGTGCCAGCAGCTTGGGGGCCTTCGGGCAGTACTTC.

There are a few counts of this clonotype. The J gene is TRBJ1-1, the V gene TRBV7-9, with D unresolved. The V and J ends lost 5 bases and 1 base respectively, with 8 bases between them. CDR3 length: 13 amino acids. Germline lookup yields CDR1 SEHNR and CDR2 FQNEAQ (reference sequence). CDR3 DNA sequence: TGTGCCAGCAGCCGGACTTGGAACACTGAAGCTTTCTTT. Its translation: CASSRTWNTEAFF. Together with reference TRBV7-9 and TRBJ1-1, the CDR3 gives the full variable domain: DTGVSQNPRHKITKRGQNVTFRCDPISEHNRLYWYRQTLGQGPEFLTYFQNEAQLEKSRLLSDRFSAERPKGSFSTLEIQRTEQGDSAMYLCASSRTWNTEAFFGQGTRLTVV.

A word on this clonotype: This may be a read error, as it is one base from a much larger clone. V gene TRBV29-1 combines with J gene TRBJ2-3; possible D gene TRBD1, 5 bases. The CDR3 is made up of 14 amino acids. Germline CDR1 and CDR2: SQVTM and ANQGSEA. DNA for the CDR3: TGCAGCGTTGAAGATCTGCAAATCACAGGTACGCAGTATTTT. Translated, it gives CSVEDLQITGTQYF.

The rearrangement uses TRBV7-9 and TRBJ2-1; either TRBD1 or TRBD2 may supply D (6 bases each). With the DNA end fitting TRBJ2-7 better, the J assignment may be wrong. The CDR3 has 15 amino acids. Germline V lookup: CDR1 SEHNR, CDR2 FQNEAQ (reference sequence). This CDR3 reads CASSLAGGHYNEQYF. CDR3 sequence (DNA): TGTGCCAGCAGCTTAGCAGGGGGGCACTACAATGAGCAGTACTTC.

The chain has TRBV7-6 and TRBJ2-3; 8 nucleotides agree with TRBD2. Germline V gene data show CDR1 as SGHVS and CDR2 as FNYEAQ. The CDR3 is made up of 15 amino acids. V shed 5 bases and J 8 bases; nucleotides not matched to a gene: 12. The CDR3 protein is CASSPAGTRRGTQYF. CDR3 nucleotides: TGTGCCAGCAGCCCCGCGGGGACTAGAAGGGGTACGCAGTATTTT.

The J gene is TRBJ2-2, the V gene TRBV6-1, with 8 bases that match TRBD1. Germline CDR1 reads MNHNS; CDR2 reads SASEGT. V dropped 5 bases and J dropped 4; count of bases not matched to a gene: 3. The CDR3 has 14 residues. The CDR3 region is CASSTGTGTGELFF. The CDR3 bases are TGTGCCAGCAGTACTGGGACAGGCACCGGGGAGCTGTTTTTT.

This clonotype was seen a few times. The V and J genes are TRBV24-1 and TRBJ2-2, with 7 nucleotides matching TRBD1. Trimming removed 3 bases from V and 1 base from J; junction bases left unmatched: 4. The CDR3 has 16 amino acids. The germline gives CDR1 KGHDR, CDR2 SFDVKD. Written as DNA, the CDR3 is TGTGCCACCAGTGATATTAGACAGGGGAACACCGGGGAGCTGTTTTTT. Translating gives CATSDIRQGNTGELFF.

This clonotype was picked up many times. The V gene is TRBV24-1, the J gene TRBJ2-4; D call uncertain. The germline V and J ends were trimmed by 1 base and 1 base, with 4 bases remaining between them. The CDR3 runs 14 residues. Germline V CDR1 and CDR2: KGHDR, SFDVKD. The CDR3 here is CATSDFRAKNIQYF. In DNA, the CDR3 is TGTGCCACCAGTGATTTCAGGGCCAAAAACATTCAGTACTTC.

V and J are TRBV4-1 and TRBJ1-2, with 7 bases matching TRBD1. The J segment lost 6 bases and the V segment lost 3 bases, leaving 10 bases of the junction unmatched. CDR1 is MGHRA, CDR2 YSYEKL, per germline. The CDR3 is 15 residues long. In DNA form, the CDR3 reads TGCGCCAGCAGCCATCTTACAGGGGATCTGGATGGCTACACCTTC. Protein product: CASSHLTGDLDGYTF.

The V gene is TRBV27, the J gene TRBJ2-1; TRBD2 aligns across 9 bases. Losses at the gene ends were 1 base for V and 2 bases for J; bases not matched to a gene: 6. The CDR3 is made up of 17 amino acids. Germline V lookup: CDR1 MNHEY, CDR2 SMNVEV (reference sequence). CDR3 nucleotides: TGTGCCAGCAGTTTATGGGTAGCGGGAGAGACCTACAATGAGCAGTTCTTC. Its translation: CASSLWVAGETYNEQFF.

This rearrangement joins TRBV5-1 to TRBJ1-1, with unresolved D. CDR1 and CDR2 from the germline V gene are SGHRS and YFSETQ. V was trimmed by 5 bases and J by 4 bases, leaving 18 bases between them. The length of the CDR3 is 15 residues. The CDR3 DNA sequence: TGCGCCAGCAGTAACACTGCGACCCTGAGCACTGAAGCTTTCTTT. It encodes CASSNTATLSTEAFF.

V is TRBV28 and J is TRBJ2-2; the D gene is possibly TRBD2 (6 bases). Germline V gene data show CDR1 as MDHEN and CDR2 as SYDVKM. V was pared by 6 bases and J by 4 bases, with 18 bases between. This CDR3 comprises 16 residues. The DNA for the CDR3 is TGTGCCAGCAGATCGATGGGAGGTCTTATCACCGGGGAGCTGTTTTTT. It is translated as CASRSMGGLITGELFF.

V is TRBV12-3 or TRBV12-4 and J is TRBJ1-1, with TRBD1 matching 8 bases. V shed 4 bases and J 8 bases; nucleotides not matched to a gene: 0. The CDR3 has 11 amino acids. The CDR3 DNA reads TGTGCCAGCAGTTGGGACAGGGAAGCTTTCTTT. This sequence encodes CASSWDREAFF.

With respect to this clonotype: Being one base from a much bigger clone, this may be a read error. The chain couples TRBV20-1 to TRBJ2-1; tentative D call: TRBD1 (5 bases). Germline CDR1 reads DFQATT; CDR2 reads SNEGSKA (reference sequence). This CDR3 contains 15 residues. V shed 0 bases and J shed 10 bases, with 19 bases lying between them. The CDR3 spells CSARDFPTGFREQFF. In DNA, the CDR3 is TGCAGTGCTAGAGATTTCCCTACAGGCTTTAGGGAGCAGTTCTTC.